This TCR beta chain was observed in a study of Ad26.COV2.S vaccination and SARS-CoV-2 variants. Study details: Ad26.COV2.S given intramuscularly, once or twice 56 days apart. Whole-study results and caveats: The breadth of spike-specific CD8+ and CD4+ T cell responses after vaccination was reportedly substantial.

This table comes from immunoSEQ multiplex PCR, and its TCRdb copy is limited to in-frame clones, with some not included. The sample has fewer than 900,000 clones; about 89% are singletons. Treatment described: 19 received Ad26.COV2.S at low or high dose, single or two shots; 5 received placebo; per-sample allocation not given. Each sample was drawn 63 days after the first injection (of vaccine or placebo). Germline CDR1 LNHDA, CDR2 SQIVND (reference sequence). The CDR3 contains 17 residues. Between the trimmed V and J ends, which lost 3 bases and 5 bases, there was a span of 23 bases. Of note for this clone: Its target is not known.

Sequences were derived from peripheral blood, sampled in a trial of Ad26.COV2.S vaccine versus placebo. The TCR was taken from a person between 18 and 59 years old who received the Ad26.COV2.S COVID-19 vaccine or a placebo. V gene TRBV19 combines with J gene TRBJ2-7; maybe TRBD2 (5 bases). This CDR3 reads CASSIRGGQVTAHEQYF. The CDR3 DNA is TGTGCCAGTAGTATTCGAGGCGGGCAGGTTACGGCCCACGAGCAGTACTTC.